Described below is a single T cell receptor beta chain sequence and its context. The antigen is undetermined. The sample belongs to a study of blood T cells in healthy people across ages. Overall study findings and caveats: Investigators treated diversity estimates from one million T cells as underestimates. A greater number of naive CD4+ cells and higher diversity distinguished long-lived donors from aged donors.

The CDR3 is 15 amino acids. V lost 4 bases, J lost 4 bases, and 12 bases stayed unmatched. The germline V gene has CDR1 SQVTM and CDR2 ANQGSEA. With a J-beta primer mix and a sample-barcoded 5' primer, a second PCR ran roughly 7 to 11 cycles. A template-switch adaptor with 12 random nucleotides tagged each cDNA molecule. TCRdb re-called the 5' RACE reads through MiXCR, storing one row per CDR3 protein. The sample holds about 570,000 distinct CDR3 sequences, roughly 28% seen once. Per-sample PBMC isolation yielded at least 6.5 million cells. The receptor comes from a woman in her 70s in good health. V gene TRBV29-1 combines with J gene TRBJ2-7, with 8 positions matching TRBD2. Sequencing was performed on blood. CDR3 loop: CSVGPQSGGLYEQYF. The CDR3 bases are TGCAGCGTTGGGCCGCAGTCGGGGGGGTTATACGAGCAGTACTTC.